This entry lists 6 T cell receptor beta chains sequenced from one sample in a study of cytomegalovirus exposure and HLA in healthy donors. PCR amplification relied on 60 Vbeta primers (plus 13 Jbeta primers). The method was immunoSEQ multiplex PCR; TCRdb's version includes in-frame clones alone and lacks a portion of them. Here the sample table reports around 100,000 clones. Sequenced material: PBMCs. Receptors were obtained from a middle-aged man in good health and CMV-seropositive.

V gene TRBV11-2 combines with J gene TRBJ1-1, with TRBD1 identical over 7 bases. The CDR3 sequence is 12 residues long. Trimming took 2 bases from V and 8 from J; bases not matched to a gene: 2. Germline loops: CDR1 SGHAT, CDR2 FQNNGV. As DNA, the CDR3 is TGTGCCAGCAGCTTACTACAGGGGGAAGCTTTCTTT. Amino acids: CASSLLQGEAFF.

The chain employs TRBV27 and TRBJ1-2; 7 nucleotides agree with TRBD1. The J segment lost 4 bases and the V segment lost 5 bases, leaving 10 bases of the junction unmatched. The CDR3 extends over 15 amino acids. CDR1 and CDR2 (germline): MNHEY, SMNVEV (reference sequence). CDR3 DNA: TGTGCCAGCAGTCTCATGGGACAGCCAGTCTATGGCTACACCTTC. Translation gives CASSLMGQPVYGYTF.

This sequence joins TRBV27 and TRBJ2-1, with D possibly matching TRBD2 (6 bases). The CDR3 runs to 15 residues. Germline CDR1 MNHEY, CDR2 SMNVEV (reference sequence). Trimming left V 6 bases short and J 4 bases short, with 16 bases between. Written as DNA, the CDR3 is TGTGCCAGCAGGGGGACTGACGGGGATTACAATGAGCAGTTCTTC. Its translation is CASRGTDGDYNEQFF.

The rearrangement joins TRBV7-3 to TRBJ1-1; a weak D match, TRBD1 (6 bases). This CDR3 has 13 amino acids. Germline CDR1 and CDR2: SGHTA and FQGTGA. The V gene lost 4 bases and the J gene lost 3 bases, with 9 bases spanning the gap. The CDR3 region has the DNA TGTGCCAGCAGCTCCTACAGGGACACTGAAGCTTTCTTT. Translated: CASSSYRDTEAFF.

V and J are TRBV28 and TRBJ2-6; tentatively, D is TRBD2 (5 bases). CDR1 is MDHEN, CDR2 SYDVKM, per germline. Between the trimmed V and J ends, which lost 6 bases and 1 base, there was a span of 19 bases. CDR3 size: 18 residues. The CDR3 DNA reads as TGTGCCAGCAGCTTCGGTCGGACTGGGATGTCTGGGGCCAACGTCCTGACTTTC. Translating it yields CASSFGRTGMSGANVLTF. The full variable domain, completed using reference TRBV28 and TRBJ2-6, is DVKVTQSSRYLVKRTGEKVFLECVQDMDHENMFWYRQDPGLGLRLIYFSYDVKMKEKGDIPEGYSVSREKKERFSLILESASTNQTSMYLCASSFGRTGMSGANVLTFGAGSRLTVL.

The chain has TRBV14 and TRBJ2-7; 9 bases agree with TRBD2. V shed 1 base, J shed 4 bases, and the junction held 5 bases outside the gene matches. From germline, CDR1 is SGHDN and CDR2 FVKESK. CDR3 length equals 15 residues. CDR3 sequence: CASSQGSGRRYEQYF. CDR3 nucleotide sequence: TGTGCCAGCAGCCAAGGAAGCGGGAGGAGATACGAGCAGTACTTC.